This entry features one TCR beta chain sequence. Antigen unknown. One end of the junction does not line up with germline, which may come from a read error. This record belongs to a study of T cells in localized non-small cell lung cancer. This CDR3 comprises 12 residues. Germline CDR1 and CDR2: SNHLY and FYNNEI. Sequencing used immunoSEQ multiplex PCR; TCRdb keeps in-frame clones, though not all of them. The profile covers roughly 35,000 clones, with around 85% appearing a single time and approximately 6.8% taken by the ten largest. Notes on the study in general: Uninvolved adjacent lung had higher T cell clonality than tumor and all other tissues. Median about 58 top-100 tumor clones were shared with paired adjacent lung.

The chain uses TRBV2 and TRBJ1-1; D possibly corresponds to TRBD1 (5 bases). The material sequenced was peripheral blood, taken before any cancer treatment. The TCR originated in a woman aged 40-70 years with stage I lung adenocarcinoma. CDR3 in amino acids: CASSDQSGRGSF. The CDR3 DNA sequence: TGTGCCAGCAGTGATCAGTCGGGGCGTGGATCCTTT.